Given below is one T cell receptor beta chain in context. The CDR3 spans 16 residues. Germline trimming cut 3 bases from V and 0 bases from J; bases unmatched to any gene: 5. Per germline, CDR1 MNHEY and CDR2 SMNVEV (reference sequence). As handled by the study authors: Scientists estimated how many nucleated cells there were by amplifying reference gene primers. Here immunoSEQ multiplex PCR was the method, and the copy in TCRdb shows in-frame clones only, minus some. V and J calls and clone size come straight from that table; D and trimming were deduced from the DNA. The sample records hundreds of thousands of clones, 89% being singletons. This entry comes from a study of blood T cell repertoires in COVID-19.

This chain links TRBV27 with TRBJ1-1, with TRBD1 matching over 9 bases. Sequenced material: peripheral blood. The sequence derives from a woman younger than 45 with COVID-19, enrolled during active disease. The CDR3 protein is CASSFLTGGMNTEAFF. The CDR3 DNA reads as TGTGCCAGCAGTTTCTTGACAGGGGGGATGAACACTGAAGCTTTCTTT.